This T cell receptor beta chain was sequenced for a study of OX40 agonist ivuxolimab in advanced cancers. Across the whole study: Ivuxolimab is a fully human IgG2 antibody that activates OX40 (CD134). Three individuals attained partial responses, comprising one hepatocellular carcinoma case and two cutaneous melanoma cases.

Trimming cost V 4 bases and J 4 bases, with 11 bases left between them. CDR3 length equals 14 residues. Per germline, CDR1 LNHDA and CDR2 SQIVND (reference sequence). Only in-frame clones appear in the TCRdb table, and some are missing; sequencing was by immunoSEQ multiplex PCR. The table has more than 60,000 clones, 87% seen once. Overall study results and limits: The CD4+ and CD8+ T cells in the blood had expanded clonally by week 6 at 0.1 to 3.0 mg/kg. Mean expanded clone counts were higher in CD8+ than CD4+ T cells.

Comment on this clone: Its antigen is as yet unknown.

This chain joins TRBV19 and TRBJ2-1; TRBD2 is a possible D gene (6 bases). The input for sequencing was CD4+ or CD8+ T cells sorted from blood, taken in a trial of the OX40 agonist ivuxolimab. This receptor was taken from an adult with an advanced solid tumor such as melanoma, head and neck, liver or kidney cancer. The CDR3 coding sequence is TGTGCCAGTAGTAATCGGGAGACGTACAATGAGCAGTTCTTC. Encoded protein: CASSNRETYNEQFF.